Below are 24 T cell receptor beta chains sequenced from a single sample in a study of cytomegalovirus exposure and HLA in healthy donors. The PCR was carried out with 60 Vbeta primers and 13 Jbeta primers. Repertoires were generated with immunoSEQ multiplex PCR, while TCRdb's copy carries only in-frame clones and drops some. The sample has under 200,000 clones, 70% to 80% seen once. The material sequenced was PBMCs. The receptors come from a man aged 35 to 55 in good health and CMV-seronegative.

This chain joins TRBV4-1 and TRBJ1-2; 9 bases are shared with TRBD1. The CDR3 has 14 amino acids. V lost 4 bases and J lost 6; bases outside the gene matches: 6. Germline-derived CDR1 and CDR2 are MGHRA and YSYEKL. The CDR3 is CASSLGQGRDGYTF. The CDR3 region has the DNA TGCGCCAGCAGCCTCGGACAGGGGAGGGATGGCTACACCTTC.

This clone was recorded only once. The chain has TRBV29-1 and TRBJ2-5; tentatively, D is TRBD2 (5 bases). V lost 0 bases and J lost 5, with 7 bases in between. This CDR3 has 12 residues. Germline values: CDR1 SQVTM, CDR2 ANQGSEA. In DNA form, the CDR3 reads TGCAGCGTTGAAGATGCGGGTGAGACCCAGTACTTC. Protein sequence: CSVEDAGETQYF. The full variable domain, completed using reference TRBV29-1 and TRBJ2-5, is SAVISQKPSRDICQRGTSLTIQCQVDSQVTMMFWYRQQPGQSLTLIATANQGSEATYESGFVIDKFPISRPNLTFSTLTVSNMSPEDSSIYLCSVEDAGETQYFGPGTRLLVL.

The chain has TRBV9 and TRBJ2-7; D may be TRBD1 (6 bases). CDR3 length equals 14 residues. Trimming stripped 4 bases from V and 2 bases from J, with 13 bases between. Germline V gives CDR1 SGDLS, CDR2 YYNGEE. The CDR3: CASSLGAGAYEQYF. Here the CDR3 DNA reads TGTGCCAGCAGCCTCGGGGCAGGGGCCTACGAGCAGTACTTC.

The chain is built from TRBV7-3 and TRBJ2-5, with D uncertain. The CDR3 sequence is 14 residues long. Germline CDR1 and CDR2: SGHTA and FQGTGA. Trimming removed 3 bases from V and 0 bases from J, with 8 bases in between. This chain's CDR3 is CASSFNPDQETQYF. The CDR3 nucleotides read TGTGCCAGCAGCTTTAATCCCGACCAAGAGACCCAGTACTTC.

In its sample, this clone was seen a few times. The chain combines TRBV4-1 with TRBJ1-5; D uncertain. The ends were cut back, 3 bases at V and 2 bases at J, with 11 bases in the middle. The CDR3 consists of 15 residues. Germline CDR1 reads MGHRA; CDR2 reads YSYEKL. The CDR3 DNA is TGCGCCAGCAGCCAGGAGAGGTACCGCAATCAGCCCCAGCATTTT. Amino acid sequence: CASSQERYRNQPQHF.

This clone appeared a few times. The chain combines TRBV7-2 with TRBJ1-1; D is possibly TRBD1 (6 bases). Trimming took 2 bases from V and 5 from J, leaving 12 bases between them. The CDR3 sequence is 14 residues long. Looked up from germline, CDR1 is SGHTA and CDR2 is FQGNSA. This CDR3 is CASSLQGLGTEAFF. CDR3 in DNA: TGTGCCAGCAGCTTACAGGGGCTGGGGACTGAAGCTTTCTTT.

J is TRBJ2-5 and V is TRBV30, with a tentative D call TRBD1 (7 bases). Germline values: CDR1 GTSNPN, CDR2 SVGIG (reference sequence). The V and J ends lost 1 base and 9 bases respectively, with 15 bases between them. The length of the CDR3 is 13 residues. As DNA, the CDR3 is TGTGCCTGGAGTGATCCCGACAGGGAGGCCCAGTACTTC. This encodes CAWSDPDREAQYF.

This clone was observed a handful of times. V and J are TRBV9 and TRBJ2-3; TRBD2 agrees at 9 bases. CDR3 size: 15 residues. Germline V gene sequence: CDR1 SGDLS, CDR2 YYNGEE. The junction had 8 bases not matched to a gene; V was cut back by 7 bases and J by 2 bases. The CDR3 spells CASSAGTSFTDTQYF. CDR3 nucleotide sequence: TGTGCCAGCTCCGCCGGGACTAGCTTCACAGATACGCAGTATTTT.

The chain carries TRBV7-9 and TRBJ1-4, with 7 bases identical to TRBD1. The CDR3 contains 16 residues. From germline, CDR1 is SEHNR and CDR2 FQNEAQ (reference sequence). With 6 bases clipped from V and 3 bases from J, the junction kept 10 bases outside the gene matches. The CDR3 region has the DNA TGTGCCAGCAGAAGACGCGGGGACAGTTCTAATGAAAAACTGTTTTTT. Residues: CASRRRGDSSNEKLFF.

This sequence joins TRBV5-4 and TRBJ1-1; D might be TRBD1 (5 bases). V was cut by 0 bases and J by 0 bases, with 12 bases left in between. CDR1 and CDR2 from the germline V gene are SGHNT and YYREEE (reference sequence). The CDR3 totals 16 residues. Here the CDR3 DNA reads TGTGCCAGCAGCTTGGTGGGGGGTCCGGTGAACACTGAAGCTTTCTTT. Translating it yields CASSLVGGPVNTEAFF.

The gene calls are TRBV27 and TRBJ1-1, with no clear D. V lost 5 bases, J lost 1 base, and 11 bases lay in between. CDR3 length: 14 amino acids. Germline V gene sequence: CDR1 MNHEY, CDR2 SMNVEV (reference sequence). The CDR3: CASSTLPGNTEAFF. The CDR3 DNA reads as TGTGCCAGCAGTACCTTACCAGGGAACACTGAAGCTTTCTTT.

The rearrangement uses TRBV30 and TRBJ1-1, with D perhaps TRBD1 (6 bases). Trimming took off 5 bases at V and 2 bases at J, with 18 bases between the two ends. The CDR3 has 15 residues. CDR1 is GTSNPN, CDR2 SVGIG, per germline (reference sequence). CDR3 nucleotide sequence: TGTGCCTGGGGGGCGGGGGCGCTTGGAAACACTGAAGCTTTCTTT. Encoded protein: CAWGAGALGNTEAFF.

V is TRBV28 and J is TRBJ2-1; 7 bases agree with TRBD2. V was pared by 9 bases and J by 2 bases, with 16 bases of the junction left unmatched. Germline CDR1 MDHEN, CDR2 SYDVKM. This CDR3 region has 17 residues. This chain's CDR3 is CARGNASGLAAYNEQFF. CDR3 sequence (DNA): TGTGCCAGGGGAAACGCTAGCGGCCTAGCAGCCTACAATGAGCAGTTCTTC. Based on the CDR3 plus reference TRBV28 and TRBJ2-1, the full variable domain is DVKVTQSSRYLVKRTGEKVFLECVQDMDHENMFWYRQDPGLGLRLIYFSYDVKMKEKGDIPEGYSVSREKKERFSLILESASTNQTSMYLCARGNASGLAAYNEQFFGPGTRLTVL.

CDR3 protein: CASSSEPQGDTGELFF. The CDR3 DNA reads TGCGCCAGCAGCTCGGAGCCTCAGGGGGACACCGGGGAGCTGTTTTTT. The J gene is TRBJ2-2, the V gene TRBV5-1; TRBD1 matches 7 bases. Germline V lookup: CDR1 SGHRS, CDR2 YFSETQ. The CDR3 extends over 16 amino acids. V lost 3 bases to trimming and J lost 3 bases; unmatched junction nucleotides: 8. Complete variable domain (other parts from reference TRBV5-1 and TRBJ2-2): KAGVTQTPRYLIKTRGQQVTLSCSPISGHRSVSWYQQTPGQGLQFLFEYFSETQRNKGNFPGRFSGRQFSNSRSEMNVSTLELGDSALYLCASSSEPQGDTGELFFGEGSRLTVL.

The V call is TRBV28, the J call TRBJ1-2; D is undetermined. Trimming took off 2 bases at V and 4 bases at J, with 11 bases between the two ends. This CDR3 is built from 14 residues. Germline V CDR1 and CDR2: MDHEN, SYDVKM. The CDR3 region is CASSLSTSPYGYTF. The CDR3 region has the DNA TGTGCCAGCAGTTTAAGCACTTCCCCCTATGGCTACACCTTC.

This chain connects TRBV13 to TRBJ1-1, with TRBD1 matching 7 bases. Unmatched junction bases numbered 11, after V lost 5 bases and J lost 2 bases. This CDR3 is 16 amino acids long. CDR1 is PRHDT, CDR2 FYEKMQ, per germline (reference sequence). Here the CDR3 DNA reads TGTGCCAGCAGCCCCTTGGGGGACAGACTAAACACTGAAGCTTTCTTT. Protein product: CASSPLGDRLNTEAFF. Combining the CDR3 with reference TRBV13 and TRBJ1-1 gives the whole variable domain AAGVIQSPRHLIKEKRETATLKCYPIPRHDTVYWYQQGPGQDPQFLISFYEKMQSDKGSIPDRFSAQQFSDYHSELNMSSLELGDSALYFCASSPLGDRLNTEAFFGQGTRLTVV.

V and J are TRBV6-1 and TRBJ2-5; TRBD1 might be the D (6 bases). Between the trimmed V and J ends, which lost 8 bases and 2 bases, there was a span of 9 bases. This CDR3 has 12 amino acids. Germline V gives CDR1 MNHNS, CDR2 SASEGT. The CDR3 region has the DNA TGTGCCAGCGTCGGACAGCAAGAGACCCAGTACTTC. Its protein product is CASVGQQETQYF.

This chain connects TRBV29-1 to TRBJ1-4; TRBD1 is a possible D gene (5 bases). Trimming removed 6 bases from V and 4 bases from J, with 12 bases in between. From germline, CDR1 is SQVTM and CDR2 ANQGSEA. This CDR3 spans 13 amino acids. The CDR3 protein is CSVGSGYNEKLFF. Written as DNA, the CDR3 is TGCAGCGTCGGCTCAGGGTATAATGAAAAACTGTTTTTT.

The rearrangement uses TRBV10-1 and TRBJ2-7; 7 bases are a match to TRBD2. V dropped 4 bases and J dropped 7; count of bases not matched to a gene: 7. Germline V CDR1 and CDR2: WNHNN, SYGVQD (reference sequence). The CDR3 spans 13 residues. For the CDR3, the DNA is TGCGCCAGCAGTGTGGACCGGCGGGGGGAGCAGTACTTC. Translation gives CASSVDRRGEQYF.

V gene TRBV10-3 combines with J gene TRBJ1-4; possibly TRBD1 for D (5 bases). The CDR3 totals 12 residues. The ends were cut back, 6 bases at V and 5 bases at J, with 7 bases in the middle. Germline V gene lookup returns CDR1 ENHRY and CDR2 SYGVKD. The CDR3 sequence: CAIRDRNEKLFF. CDR3 in DNA: TGTGCCATCAGAGACAGAAATGAAAAACTGTTTTTT.

Notes on this clone: The sample carries other DNA sequences with the same CDR3. The chain carries TRBV5-1 and TRBJ1-3, with D uncertain. Trimming stripped 0 bases from V and 0 bases from J, with 4 bases between. Germline V lookup: CDR1 SGHRS, CDR2 YFSETQ. The length of the CDR3 is 14 residues. The CDR3 here is CASSLGGSGNTIYF. CDR3 in DNA: TGCGCCAGCAGCTTGGGCGGCTCTGGAAACACCATATATTTT.

The chain employs TRBV5-4 and TRBJ2-1, with D maybe TRBD1 (6 bases). The CDR3 is 14 amino acids. Germline CDR1 and CDR2: SGHNT and YYREEE (reference sequence). V gave up 4 bases and J gave up 0 bases, with 8 bases separating them. The CDR3 loop is CASSPDSSYNEQFF. CDR3 nucleotides: TGTGCCAGCAGCCCGGACAGCTCCTACAATGAGCAGTTCTTC.

This clone was detected once. V is TRBV2 and J is TRBJ2-5; tentatively, D is TRBD1 (6 bases). V was trimmed by 6 bases and J by 2 bases, leaving 19 bases between them. The CDR3 is 16 residues long. Per germline, CDR1 SNHLY and CDR2 FYNNEI. The chain's CDR3 is CASRKQTGTPQETQYF. In DNA, the CDR3 is TGTGCCAGCAGAAAACAGACAGGTACCCCTCAAGAGACCCAGTACTTC. The whole variable domain, remainder taken from reference TRBV2 and TRBJ2-5, is EPEVTQTPSHQVTQMGQEVILRCVPISNHLYFYWYRQILGQKVEFLVSFYNNEISEKSEIFDDQFSVERPDGSNFTLKIRSTKLEDSAMYFCASRKQTGTPQETQYFGPGTRLLVL.

This clone was detected only a few times. This chain uses TRBV7-9 with TRBJ1-6, with 12 bases fitting TRBD1. The V segment lost 8 bases and the J segment 14 bases; nucleotides outside the gene matches: 13. Germline values: CDR1 SEHNR, CDR2 FQNEAQ (reference sequence). The CDR3 sequence is 15 residues long. The CDR3 loop reads CASSSTGTGGGTLHF. As DNA, the CDR3 is TGTGCCAGCTCCTCCACCGGGACAGGGGGCGGCACCCTCCACTTT. Combining the CDR3 with reference TRBV7-9 and TRBJ1-6 gives the whole variable domain DTGVSQNPRHKITKRGQNVTFRCDPISEHNRLYWYRQTLGQGPEFLTYFQNEAQLEKSRLLSDRFSAERPKGSFSTLEIQRTEQGDSAMYLCASSSTGTGGGTLHFGNGTRLTVT.